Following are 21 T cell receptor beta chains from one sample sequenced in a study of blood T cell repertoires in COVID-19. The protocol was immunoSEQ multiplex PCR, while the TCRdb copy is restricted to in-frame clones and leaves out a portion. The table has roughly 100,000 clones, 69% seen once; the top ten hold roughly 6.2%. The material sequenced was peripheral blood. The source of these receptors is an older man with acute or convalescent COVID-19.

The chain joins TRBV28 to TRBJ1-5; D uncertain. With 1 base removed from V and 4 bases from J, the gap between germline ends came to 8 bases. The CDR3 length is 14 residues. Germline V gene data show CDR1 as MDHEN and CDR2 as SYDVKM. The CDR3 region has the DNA TGTGCCAGCAGTTTATTGGCGGATAATCAGCCCCAGCATTTT. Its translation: CASSLLADNQPQHF.

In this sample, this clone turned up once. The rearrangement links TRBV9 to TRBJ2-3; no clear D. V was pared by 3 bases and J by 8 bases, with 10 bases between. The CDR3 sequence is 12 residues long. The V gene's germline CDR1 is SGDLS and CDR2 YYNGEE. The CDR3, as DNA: TGTGCCAGCAGCGGTAGCCGCGGTACGCAGTATTTT. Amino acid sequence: CASSGSRGTQYF.

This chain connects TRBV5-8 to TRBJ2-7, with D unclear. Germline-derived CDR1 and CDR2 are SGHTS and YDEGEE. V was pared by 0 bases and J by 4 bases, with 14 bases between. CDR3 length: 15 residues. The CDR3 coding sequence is TGTGCCAGCAGCTTGGAAACGTCAGAACTATACGAGCAGTACTTC. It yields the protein CASSLETSELYEQYF.

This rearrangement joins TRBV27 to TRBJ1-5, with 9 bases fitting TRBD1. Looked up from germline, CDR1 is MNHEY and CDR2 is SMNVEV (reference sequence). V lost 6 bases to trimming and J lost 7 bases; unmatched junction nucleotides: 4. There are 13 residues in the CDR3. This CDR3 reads CASSRDREQPQHF. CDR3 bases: TGTGCCAGCAGCCGGGACAGGGAACAGCCCCAGCATTTT.

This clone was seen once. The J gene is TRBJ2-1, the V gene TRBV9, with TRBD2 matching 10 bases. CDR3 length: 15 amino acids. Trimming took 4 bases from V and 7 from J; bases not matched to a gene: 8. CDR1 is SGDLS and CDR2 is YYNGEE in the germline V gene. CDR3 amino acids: CASSTTSGRGNEQFF. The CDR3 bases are TGTGCCAGCAGCACCACCAGCGGGAGGGGAAATGAGCAGTTCTTC.

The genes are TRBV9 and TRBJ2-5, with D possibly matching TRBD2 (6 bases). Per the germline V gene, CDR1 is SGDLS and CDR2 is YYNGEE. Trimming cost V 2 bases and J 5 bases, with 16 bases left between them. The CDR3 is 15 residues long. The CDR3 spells CASSVFAAEGETQYF. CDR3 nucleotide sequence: TGTGCCAGCAGCGTCTTCGCGGCGGAGGGGGAGACCCAGTACTTC. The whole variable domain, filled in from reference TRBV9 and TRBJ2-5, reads DSGVTQTPKHLITATGQRVTLRCSPRSGDLSVYWYQQSLDQGLQFLIQYYNGEERAKGNILERFSAQQFPDLHSELNLSSLELGDSALYFCASSVFAAEGETQYFGPGTRLLVL.

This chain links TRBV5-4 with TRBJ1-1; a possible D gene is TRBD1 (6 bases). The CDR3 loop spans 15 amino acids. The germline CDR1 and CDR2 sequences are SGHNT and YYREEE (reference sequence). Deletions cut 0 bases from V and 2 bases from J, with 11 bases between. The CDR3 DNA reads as TGTGCCAGCAGCTTGGCCCTCAGGGGTAACACTGAAGCTTTCTTT. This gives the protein CASSLALRGNTEAFF.

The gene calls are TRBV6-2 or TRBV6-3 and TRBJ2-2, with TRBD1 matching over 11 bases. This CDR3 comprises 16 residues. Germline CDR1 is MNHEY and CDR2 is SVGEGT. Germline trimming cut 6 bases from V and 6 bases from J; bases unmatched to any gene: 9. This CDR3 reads CASSPSPGQGAGELFF. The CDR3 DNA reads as TGTGCCAGCAGCCCTTCACCGGGACAGGGGGCCGGGGAGCTGTTTTTT.

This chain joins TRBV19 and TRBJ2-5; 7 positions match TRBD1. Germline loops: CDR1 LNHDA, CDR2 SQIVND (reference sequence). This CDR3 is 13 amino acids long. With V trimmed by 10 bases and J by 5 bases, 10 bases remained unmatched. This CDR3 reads CATRTGERETQYF. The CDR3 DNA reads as TGTGCCACCCGTACAGGGGAGCGGGAGACCCAGTACTTC.

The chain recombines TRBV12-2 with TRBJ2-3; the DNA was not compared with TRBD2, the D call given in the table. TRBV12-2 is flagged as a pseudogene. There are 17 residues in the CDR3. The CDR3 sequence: CASRLGGLAGVTDTQYF. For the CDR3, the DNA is TGTGCAAGTCGCTTAGGGGGACTAGCGGGAGTGACAGATACGCAGTATTTT.

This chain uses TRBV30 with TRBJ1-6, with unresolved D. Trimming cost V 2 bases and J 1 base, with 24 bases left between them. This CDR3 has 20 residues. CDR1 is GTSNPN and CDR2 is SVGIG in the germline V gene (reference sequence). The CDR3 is CAWSSYSGWASWSYNSPLHF. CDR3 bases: TGTGCCTGGAGTTCCTACTCGGGGTGGGCCTCCTGGTCCTATAATTCACCCCTCCACTTT.

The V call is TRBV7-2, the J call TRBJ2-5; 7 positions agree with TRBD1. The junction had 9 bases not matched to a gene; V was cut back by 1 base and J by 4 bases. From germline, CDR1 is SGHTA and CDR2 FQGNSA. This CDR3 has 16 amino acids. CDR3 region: CASSLGSGGNGETQYF. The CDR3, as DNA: TGTGCCAGCAGCTTAGGTTCAGGGGGAAATGGAGAGACCCAGTACTTC.

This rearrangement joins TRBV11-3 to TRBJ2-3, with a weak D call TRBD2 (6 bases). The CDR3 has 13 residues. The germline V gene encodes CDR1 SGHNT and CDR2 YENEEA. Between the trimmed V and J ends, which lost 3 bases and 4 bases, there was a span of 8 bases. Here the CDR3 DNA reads TGTGCCAGCAGCTTTACGGGAGCAGATACGCAGTATTTT. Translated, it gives CASSFTGADTQYF.

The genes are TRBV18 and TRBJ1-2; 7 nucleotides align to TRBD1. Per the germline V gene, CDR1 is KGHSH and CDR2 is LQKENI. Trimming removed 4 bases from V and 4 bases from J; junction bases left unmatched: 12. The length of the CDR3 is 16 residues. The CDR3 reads CASSRRGGASGYGYTF. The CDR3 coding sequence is TGTGCCAGCTCACGACGAGGGGGCGCTTCTGGCTATGGCTACACCTTC. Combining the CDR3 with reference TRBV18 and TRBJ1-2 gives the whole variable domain NAGVMQNPRHLVRRRGQEARLRCSPMKGHSHVYWYRQLPEEGLKFMVYLQKENIIDESGMPKERFSAEFPKEGPSILRIQQVVRGDSAAYFCASSRRGGASGYGYTFGSGTRLTVV.

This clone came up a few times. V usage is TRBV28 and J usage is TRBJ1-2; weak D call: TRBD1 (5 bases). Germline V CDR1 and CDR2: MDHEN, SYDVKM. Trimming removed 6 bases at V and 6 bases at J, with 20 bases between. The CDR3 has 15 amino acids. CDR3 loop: CASRLAHPGVHGYTF. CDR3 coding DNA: TGTGCCAGCAGGCTAGCCCACCCGGGGGTACATGGCTACACCTTC.

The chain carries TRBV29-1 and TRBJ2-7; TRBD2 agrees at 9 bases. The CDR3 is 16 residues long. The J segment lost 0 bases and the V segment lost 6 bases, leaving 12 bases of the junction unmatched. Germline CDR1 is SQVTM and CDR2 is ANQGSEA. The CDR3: CSVRGGAGGASYEQYF. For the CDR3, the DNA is TGCAGCGTCCGCGGCGGGGCGGGAGGGGCCTCCTACGAGCAGTACTTC.

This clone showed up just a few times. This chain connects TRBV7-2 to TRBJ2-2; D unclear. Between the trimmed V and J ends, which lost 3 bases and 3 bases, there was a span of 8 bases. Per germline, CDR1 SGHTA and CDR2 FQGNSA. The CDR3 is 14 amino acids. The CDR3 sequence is CASSFWPDTGELFF. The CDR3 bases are TGTGCCAGCAGCTTTTGGCCTGACACCGGGGAGCTGTTTTTT.

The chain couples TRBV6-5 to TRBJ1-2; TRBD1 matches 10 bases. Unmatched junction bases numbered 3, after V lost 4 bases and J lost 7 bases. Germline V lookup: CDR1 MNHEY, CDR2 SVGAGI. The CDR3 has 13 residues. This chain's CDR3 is CASSWGQGSGYTF. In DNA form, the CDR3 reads TGTGCCAGCAGTTGGGGACAGGGGAGTGGCTACACCTTC.

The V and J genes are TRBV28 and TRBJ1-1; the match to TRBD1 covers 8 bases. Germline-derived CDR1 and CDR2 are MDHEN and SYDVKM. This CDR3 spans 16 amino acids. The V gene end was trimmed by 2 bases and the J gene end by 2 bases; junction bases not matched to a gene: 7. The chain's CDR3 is CASSLPTGAFNTEAFF. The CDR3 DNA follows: TGTGCCAGCAGTTTACCGACAGGGGCTTTTAACACTGAAGCTTTCTTT.

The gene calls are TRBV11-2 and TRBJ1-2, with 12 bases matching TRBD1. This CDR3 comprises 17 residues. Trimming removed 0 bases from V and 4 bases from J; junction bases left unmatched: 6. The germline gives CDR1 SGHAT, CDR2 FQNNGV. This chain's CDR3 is CASSLERDRGPAYGYTF. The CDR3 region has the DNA TGTGCCAGCAGCTTAGAGAGGGACAGGGGGCCGGCCTATGGCTACACCTTC.

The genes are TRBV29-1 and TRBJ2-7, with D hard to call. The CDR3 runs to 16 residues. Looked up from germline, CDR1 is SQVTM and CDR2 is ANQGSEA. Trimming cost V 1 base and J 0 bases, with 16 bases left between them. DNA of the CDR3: TGCAGCGTTGAAGTGGCCCTTTCCCAAAGCTCCTACGAGCAGTACTTC. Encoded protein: CSVEVALSQSSYEQYF.